Following are 21 T cell receptor beta chains from one sample sequenced in a study of CD8 T cells in Susac syndrome. The RNA, about 0.45 to 1 ug, was put through reverse transcription using random hexamers. TCRdb reprocessed the immunoSEQ multiplex PCR reads with MiXCR, giving one entry per CDR3 protein. The sample holds roughly 130,000 distinct CDR3 sequences, about 95% seen once. The sequencing input was CD4+ T cells from PBMCs. These receptors were taken from a human donor with multiple sclerosis.

V gene TRBV6-6 combines with J gene TRBJ1-2; D call uncertain. V dropped 5 bases and J dropped 6 bases, with 13 bases sitting between them. Germline lookup yields CDR1 MNHNY and CDR2 SVGAGI (reference sequence). The CDR3 totals 13 residues. The chain's CDR3 is CASSDPTENGYTF. The CDR3 DNA follows: TGTGCCAGCAGTGACCCGACTGAGAATGGCTACACCTTC.

The genes are TRBV19 and TRBJ2-7, with TRBD2 identical over 13 bases. There are 14 residues in the CDR3. Per germline, CDR1 LNHDA and CDR2 SQIVND (reference sequence). The J segment lost 2 bases and the V segment lost 8 bases, leaving 3 bases of the junction unmatched. The CDR3 DNA reads as TGTGCCAGTGCCGGGACTAGCGGGGCCTACGAGCAGTACTTC. This codes for CASAGTSGAYEQYF. Combining the CDR3 with reference TRBV19 and TRBJ2-7 gives the whole variable domain DGGITQSPKYLFRKEGQNVTLSCEQNLNHDAMYWYRQDPGQGLRLIYYSQIVNDFQKGDIAEGYSVSREKKESFPLTVTSAQKNPTAFYLCASAGTSGAYEQYFGPGTRLTVT.

V is TRBV20-1 and J is TRBJ2-1; D remains unclear. The germline CDR1 and CDR2 sequences are DFQATT and SNEGSKA (reference sequence). V dropped 6 bases and J dropped 6 bases, with 9 bases sitting between them. The CDR3 is 11 residues long. The CDR3 region has the DNA TGCAGTGCCTTTTTGAGCAATGAGCAGTTCTTC. This sequence encodes CSAFLSNEQFF.

In DNA, the CDR3 is TGTGCCAGCAGCTATTCCCAAGCAAGAACTAACTATGGCTACACCTTC. It yields the protein CASSYSQARTNYGYTF. V usage is TRBV5-6 and J usage is TRBJ1-2; D is unresolved. Germline V CDR1 and CDR2: SGHDT, YYEEEE. The CDR3 sequence is 16 residues long. V lost 3 bases to trimming and J lost 0 bases, with 15 bases between them.

V is TRBV10-3 and J is TRBJ2-7; TRBD1 agrees at 10 bases. Germline trimming cut 7 bases from V and 4 bases from J; bases unmatched to any gene: 4. Germline assignment: CDR1 ENHRY and CDR2 SYGVKD. The length of the CDR3 is 13 residues. CDR3 DNA: TGTGCCATCATGAGACAGGGGGCTTACGAGCAGTACTTC. It yields the protein CAIMRQGAYEQYF.

This chain joins TRBV6-5 and TRBJ2-2, with D perhaps matching TRBD2 (5 bases). V dropped 6 bases and J dropped 6 bases, with 14 bases sitting between them. The CDR3 has 14 residues. Germline V gives CDR1 MNHEY, CDR2 SVGAGI. As DNA, the CDR3 is TGTGCCAGCAGGACCGGGGTAATAGCCGGGGAGCTGTTTTTT. It codes for CASRTGVIAGELFF.

This clonotype was recorded only once. V and J are TRBV6-1 and TRBJ1-6; 7 bases are shared with TRBD1. CDR3 length equals 16 residues. V lost 7 bases, J lost 7 bases, and 13 bases stayed unmatched. The germline CDR1 and CDR2 sequences are MNHNS and SASEGT. DNA of the CDR3: TGTGCCAGCACCAATACCGACAGGGATAGCAATTCACCCCTCCACTTT. Encoded protein: CASTNTDRDSNSPLHF.

This sequence joins TRBV15 and TRBJ2-5; D is ambiguous. Germline V CDR1 and CDR2: LNHNV, YYDKDF (reference sequence). The CDR3 loop spans 13 amino acids. Trimming left V 5 bases short and J 2 bases short, with 9 bases between. The CDR3 DNA is TGTGCCACCAGCGCCGGGTTACAAGAGACCCAGTACTTC. Translation gives CATSAGLQETQYF.

The chain joins TRBV19 to TRBJ2-3; D could derive from TRBD1 or TRBD2 (5 bases each). Germline CDR1 and CDR2: LNHDA and SQIVND (reference sequence). Trimming took 5 bases from V and 8 from J, leaving 11 bases between them. The CDR3 consists of 12 residues. CDR3 amino acids: CASSEGRLTQYF. The DNA for the CDR3 is TGTGCCAGTAGTGAGGGGAGACTTACGCAGTATTTT. Full variable domain (remainder filled in from reference TRBV19 and TRBJ2-3): DGGITQSPKYLFRKEGQNVTLSCEQNLNHDAMYWYRQDPGQGLRLIYYSQIVNDFQKGDIAEGYSVSREKKESFPLTVTSAQKNPTAFYLCASSEGRLTQYFGPGTRLTVL.

V gene TRBV14 combines with J gene TRBJ1-2; D ambiguous. The CDR3 loop spans 13 amino acids. CDR1 and CDR2 from the germline V gene are SGHDN and FVKESK. V gave up 4 bases and J gave up 5 bases, with 11 bases separating them. This chain's CDR3 is CASSLTVWYGYTF. CDR3 nucleotide sequence: TGTGCCAGCAGCCTGACTGTTTGGTATGGCTACACCTTC.

The J gene is TRBJ2-7, the V gene TRBV29-1, with D uncertain. V lost 0 bases, J lost 2 bases, and 14 bases lay in between. CDR3 length: 15 residues. Per germline, CDR1 SQVTM and CDR2 ANQGSEA. The CDR3 DNA is TGCAGCGTTGAAGACCCGTATGCTTTGGCCTACGAGCAGTACTTC. Protein sequence: CSVEDPYALAYEQYF.

The V and J genes are TRBV9 and TRBJ2-2; 9 bases match TRBD1. The CDR3 is 13 amino acids. Germline V gives CDR1 SGDLS, CDR2 YYNGEE. Trimming at V came to 4 bases and at J to 6 bases, leaving 1 base not matched to a gene. The CDR3 region is CASSRTGAGELFF. The CDR3 DNA sequence: TGTGCCAGCAGCCGGACAGGGGCCGGGGAGCTGTTTTTT.

The V and J genes are TRBV25-1 and TRBJ1-5, with D possibly being TRBD1 (6 bases). V shed 4 bases and J shed 6 bases, with 19 bases lying between them. CDR1 MGHDK and CDR2 SYGVNS come from the germline V gene. The CDR3 consists of 16 residues. Here the CDR3 reads CASSGPGGQGTQPQHF. CDR3 nucleotide sequence: TGTGCCAGCAGTGGGCCGGGAGGGCAGGGGACTCAGCCCCAGCATTTT.

This clonotype appeared once. The V and J genes are TRBV30 and TRBJ2-5; D unclear. This CDR3 is 13 amino acids long. Trimming shortened V by 0 bases and J by 5 bases, and 10 bases separated the two germline ends. Germline V gene data show CDR1 as GTSNPN and CDR2 as SVGIG (reference sequence). The CDR3 region is CAWSVRSVETQYF. The CDR3 DNA sequence: TGTGCCTGGAGTGTACGCTCCGTTGAGACCCAGTACTTC. Complete variable domain (other parts from reference TRBV30 and TRBJ2-5): SQTIHQWPATLVQPVGSPLSLECTVEGTSNPNLYWYRQAAGRGLQLLFYSVGIGQISSEVPQNLSASRPQDRQFILSSKKLLLSDSGFYLCAWSVRSVETQYFGPGTRLLVL.

In nucleotides, the CDR3 is TGTGCCAGCAGTTCCGGGGGGCTTGTATACGAGCAGTACTTC. This gives the protein CASSSGGLVYEQYF. The genes are TRBV28 and TRBJ2-7; possibly TRBD2 for D (7 bases). Trimming took 4 bases from V and 4 from J, leaving 14 bases between them. From germline, CDR1 is MDHEN and CDR2 SYDVKM. The CDR3 runs to 14 residues.

The count of this clonotype is one. The chain employs TRBV12-3 or TRBV12-4 and TRBJ2-7, with 8 bases fitting TRBD1. CDR3 size: 14 residues. Trimming took 6 bases from V and 2 from J; bases not matched to a gene: 6. In DNA, the CDR3 is TGTGCCAGCAGGAGGACAGGGTCCCCCTACGAGCAGTACTTC. Encoded protein: CASRRTGSPYEQYF.

The chain has TRBV29-1 and TRBJ2-1; no firm D call. The V and J ends lost 4 bases and 12 bases respectively, with 4 bases between them. Looked up from germline, CDR1 is SQVTM and CDR2 is ANQGSEA. This CDR3 is built from 8 residues. Here the CDR3 DNA reads TGCAGCGTTGGGGGGCAGTTCTTC. Its translation: CSVGGQFF.

The V and J genes are TRBV7-2 and TRBJ2-3; the D call may be TRBD1 or TRBD2 (6 bases each). This CDR3 contains 16 residues. V lost 5 bases and J 4 bases, leaving 19 bases between the germline ends. Germline values: CDR1 SGHTA, CDR2 FQGNSA. CDR3 in amino acids: CASSIGGPSTADTQYF. In DNA form, the CDR3 reads TGTGCCAGCAGCATCGGGGGCCCAAGTACAGCAGATACGCAGTATTTT. Variable domain in full (rest from reference TRBV7-2 and TRBJ2-3): GAGVSQSPSNKVTEKGKDVELRCDPISGHTALYWYRQSLGQGLEFLIYFQGNSAPDKSGLPSDRFSAERTGGSVSTLTIQRTQQEDSAVYLCASSIGGPSTADTQYFGPGTRLTVL.

The chain links TRBV12-3 or TRBV12-4 to TRBJ1-1, with D tentatively TRBD1 (5 bases). V was clipped by 7 bases and J by 4 bases, with 16 bases between them. The CDR3 is made up of 14 amino acids. CDR3 in amino acids: CASNEGVRGTEAFF. CDR3 coding DNA: TGTGCCAGCAACGAAGGGGTTCGGGGCACTGAAGCTTTCTTT.

V usage is TRBV3-1 and J usage is TRBJ2-3; D is ambiguous. V lost 7 bases and J lost 6, with 14 bases in between. The CDR3 is made up of 13 amino acids. The V gene's germline CDR1 is LGHDT and CDR2 YNNKEL (reference sequence). CDR3 sequence (DNA): TGTGCCAGCAAGCGAAGGGCTACCGATACGCAGTATTTT. The encoded protein is CASKRRATDTQYF.

V gene TRBV20-1 combines with J gene TRBJ2-7; D is perhaps TRBD1 or TRBD2 (5 bases each). The ends were cut back, 3 bases at V and 3 bases at J, with 15 bases in the middle. There are 14 residues in the CDR3. Germline loops: CDR1 DFQATT, CDR2 SNEGSKA (reference sequence). The CDR3 loop is CSASLLRGLYEQYF. The CDR3 DNA follows: TGCAGTGCTAGCCTACTCCGGGGCCTCTACGAGCAGTACTTC.